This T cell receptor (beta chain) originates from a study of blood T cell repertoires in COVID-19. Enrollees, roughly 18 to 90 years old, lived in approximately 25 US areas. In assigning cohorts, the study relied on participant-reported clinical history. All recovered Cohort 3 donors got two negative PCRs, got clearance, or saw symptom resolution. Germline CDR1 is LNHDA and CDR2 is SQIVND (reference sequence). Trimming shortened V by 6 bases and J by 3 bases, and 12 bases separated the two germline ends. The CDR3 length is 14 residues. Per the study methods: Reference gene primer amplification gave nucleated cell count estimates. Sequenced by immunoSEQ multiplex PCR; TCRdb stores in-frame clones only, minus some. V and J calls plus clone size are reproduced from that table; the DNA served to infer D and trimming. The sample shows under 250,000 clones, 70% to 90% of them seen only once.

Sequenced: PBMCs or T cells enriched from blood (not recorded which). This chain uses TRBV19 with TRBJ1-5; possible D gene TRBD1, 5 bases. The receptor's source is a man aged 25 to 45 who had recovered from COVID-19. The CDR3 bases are TGTGCCAGTAGGCTGGGGGGGTCCAATCAGCCCCAGCATTTT. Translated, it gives CASRLGGSNQPQHF.